Each of the 4 T cell receptor beta chains below was sequenced from the same sample in a study of early T cells in non-severe SARS-CoV-2 infection. TCRdb re-derived calls from the 5' RACE reads in MiXCR, one entry per CDR3 protein. Altogether about 68,000 distinct CDR3 sequences are present, 10% to 15% being singletons, with the ten largest covering approximately 1.6%. Source material: whole blood. These TCRs come from an adult who was a healthcare worker with PCR-confirmed SARS-CoV-2 infection or an uninfected control (not recorded which).

CDR3: CANQGIEQFF. CDR3 bases: TGCGCCAACCAGGGGATTGAGCAGTTCTTC. The J gene is TRBJ2-1, the V gene TRBV5-1; maybe TRBD1 (6 bases). The germline gives CDR1 SGHRS, CDR2 YFSETQ. Between the trimmed V and J ends, which lost 9 bases and 9 bases, there was a span of 10 bases. This CDR3 contains 10 residues.

The chain has TRBV11-2 and TRBJ1-2; 9 bases are shared with TRBD1. V was clipped by 4 bases and J by 4 bases; unmatched bases: 7. The germline CDR1 and CDR2 sequences are SGHAT and FQNNGV. The length of the CDR3 is 15 residues. DNA for the CDR3: TGTGCCAGCAGCTCCCACAGGGGGCTCGGCTATGGCTACACCTTC. It encodes CASSSHRGLGYGYTF.

The rearrangement links TRBV7-9 to TRBJ2-3; no clear D. The CDR3 sequence is 12 residues long. Trimming took off 4 bases at V and 5 bases at J, with 7 bases between the two ends. In germline, CDR1 is SEHNR, CDR2 FQNEAQ (reference sequence). CDR3 protein: CASSYRLDTQYF. In DNA form, the CDR3 reads TGTGCCAGCAGCTATCGTTTAGATACGCAGTATTTT.

The chain combines TRBV12-5 with TRBJ1-1; 7 bases align to TRBD1. V trimming: 6 bases; J trimming: 3 bases; junction bases outside the gene matches: 4. Germline values: CDR1 LGHNT, CDR2 FRNRAP. This CDR3 is 13 amino acids long. In DNA, the CDR3 is TGTGCTAGTGGCCAAACAGGGGACACTGAAGCTTTCTTT. It encodes CASGQTGDTEAFF.